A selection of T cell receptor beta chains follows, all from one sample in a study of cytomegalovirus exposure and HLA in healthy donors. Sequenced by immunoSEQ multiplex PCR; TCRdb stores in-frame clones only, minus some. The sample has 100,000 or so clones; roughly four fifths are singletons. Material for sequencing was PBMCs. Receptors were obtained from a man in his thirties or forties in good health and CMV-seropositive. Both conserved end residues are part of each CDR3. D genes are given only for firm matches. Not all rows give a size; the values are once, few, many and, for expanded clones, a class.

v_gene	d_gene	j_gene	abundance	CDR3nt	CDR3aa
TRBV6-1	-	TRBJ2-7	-	TGTGCCAGCAGTGAGCAGGGCACCTACGAGCAGTACTTC	CASSEQGTYEQYF
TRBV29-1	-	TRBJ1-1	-	TGCAGCGTTGCATCCGGGGTGAACACTGAAGCTTTCTTT	CSVASGVNTEAFF
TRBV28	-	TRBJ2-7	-	TGTGCCAGCAGTTTAGCGGACGAGCAGTACTTC	CASSLADEQYF
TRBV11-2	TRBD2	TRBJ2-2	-	TGTGCCAGCAGCCCAGCTAGCGGATTGAACACCGGGGAGCTGTTTTTT	CASSPASGLNTGELFF
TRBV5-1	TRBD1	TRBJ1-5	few	TGCGCCAGCAGCCTGGGACAGGGGGGCGATCAGCCCCAGCATTTT	CASSLGQGGDQPQHF
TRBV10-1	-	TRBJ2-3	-	TGCGCCAGCAGTGAGAGGGGAACGGAGATCAGGGCGCAGTATTTT	CASSERGTEIRAQYF
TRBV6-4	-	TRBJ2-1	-	TGTGCCAGCAGTGATCTGCAGGCCGGTATTGGTGAGCAGTTCTTC	CASSDLQAGIGEQFF
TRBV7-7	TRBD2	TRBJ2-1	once	TGTGCCAGCAGCCCCCCGCGGGGGGAGCAGTTCTTC	CASSPPRGEQFF
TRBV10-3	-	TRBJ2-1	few	TGTGCCATCAGTGACCCGGATGAGCAGTTCTTC	CAISDPDEQFF
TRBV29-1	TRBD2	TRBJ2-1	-	TGCAGCGTGGATCGACTAGCGGGAACGGAGAATGAGCAGTTCTTC	CSVDRLAGTENEQFF
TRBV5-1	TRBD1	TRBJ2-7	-	TGCGCCAGCAGCAGGGACAGGGTCGACGAGCAGTACTTC	CASSRDRVDEQYF
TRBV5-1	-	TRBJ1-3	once	TGCGCCAGCAGCTTGGCAGGGACTGGAAACACCATATATTTT	CASSLAGTGNTIYF
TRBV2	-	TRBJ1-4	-	TGTGCCAGCAGAGAACAGGGATTCGCCCGCGAAAAACTGTTTTTT	CASREQGFAREKLFF
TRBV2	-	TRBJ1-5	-	TGTGCCAGCAGTGACGCAGGGCCTTTCTTTTATAGCAATCAGCCCCAGCATTTT	CASSDAGPFFYSNQPQHF
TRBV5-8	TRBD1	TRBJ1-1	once	TGTGCCAGCAGCTTGTCGACAGGGCCAGCTTTCTTT	CASSLSTGPAFF
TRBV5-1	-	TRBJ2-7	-	TGCGCCAGCAGCTTGGCCCCCCTGAGCTCCTACGAGCAGTACTTC	CASSLAPLSSYEQYF
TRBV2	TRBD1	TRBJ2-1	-	TGTGCCAGCTCAATACAGGGGGCTAACAATGAGCAGTTCTTC	CASSIQGANNEQFF
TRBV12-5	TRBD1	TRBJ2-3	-	TGTGCTAGTGGTTGGACAGGGAGTACAGATACGCAGTATTTT	CASGWTGSTDTQYF
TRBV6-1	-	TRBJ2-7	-	TGTGCCAGCAGTGGTCGTTTCTCGTCCAGGGATCCCTACGAGCAGTACTTC	CASSGRFSSRDPYEQYF
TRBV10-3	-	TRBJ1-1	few	TGTGCCATCAGTGAGTCAAGGGGCTCCATGAACACTGAAGCTTTCTTT	CAISESRGSMNTEAFF
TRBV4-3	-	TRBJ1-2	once	TGCGCCAGCAGCCAAGATTTTGGGCAGGGTAAGGGCTACACCTTC	CASSQDFGQGKGYTF
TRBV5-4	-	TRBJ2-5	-	TGTGCCAGCAGCTTACCTGCCGGGACAAATGTAGAGACCCAGTACTTC	CASSLPAGTNVETQYF
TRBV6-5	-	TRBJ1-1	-	TGTGCCAGCAGTTACGTCCAGGGGCTCACTGAAGCTTTCTTT	CASSYVQGLTEAFF
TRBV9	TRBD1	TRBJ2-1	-	TGTGCCAGCCACCCCAGGGGGCGGGGAGCCTACAATGAGCAGTTCTTC	CASHPRGRGAYNEQFF
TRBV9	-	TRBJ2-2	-	TGTGCCAGCAGCGTGGGACATTCGAACACCGGGGAGCTGTTTTTT	CASSVGHSNTGELFF
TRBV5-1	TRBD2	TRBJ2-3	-	TGCGCCAGCAGCTTGGTAGGGACTACCACAGATACGCAGTATTTT	CASSLVGTTTDTQYF
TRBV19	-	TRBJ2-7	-	TGTGCCAGTAGGGGGGACACTTCCTACGAGCAGTACTTC	CASRGDTSYEQYF
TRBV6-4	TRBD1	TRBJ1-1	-	TGTGCCAGCCGAACAGGGGCCGGGGGGAACACTGAAGCTTTCTTT	CASRTGAGGNTEAFF
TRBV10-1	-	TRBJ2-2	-	TGCGCCAGCAGTGAGCCAGGCGAGACCGGGGAGCTGTTTTTT	CASSEPGETGELFF
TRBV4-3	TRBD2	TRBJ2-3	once	TGCGCCAGCAGCCAAGATGTCACGCAAGGCGGGAGTTGGCCAGATACGCAGTATTTT	CASSQDVTQGGSWPDTQYF
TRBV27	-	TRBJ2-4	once	TGTGCCAGCAGTTTAAGCGTAACCAAAAACATTCAGTACTTC	CASSLSVTKNIQYF
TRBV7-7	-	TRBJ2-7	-	TGTGCCAGCAGCTTCCGGGAGAGGGCCGAGCAGTACTTC	CASSFRERAEQYF
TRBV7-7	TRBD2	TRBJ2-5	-	TGTGCCAGCAGCACGACGGGACTAGCCAGAGAGACCCAGTACTTC	CASSTTGLARETQYF
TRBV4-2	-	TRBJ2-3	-	TGTGCCAGCAGCCCGTTGAGCGATAGAGGGAGTTGGACGGATACGCAGTATTTT	CASSPLSDRGSWTDTQYF
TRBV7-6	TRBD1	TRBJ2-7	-	TGTGCCAGCAGCTTAGGGACAGGACCCTACGAGCAGTACTTC	CASSLGTGPYEQYF
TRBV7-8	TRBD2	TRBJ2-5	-	TGTGCCAGCGAAAGGCGGGAGGGCCTGAAGTACTTC	CASERREGLKYF
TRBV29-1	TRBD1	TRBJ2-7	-	TGCAGCGTCACCGGGACAGTTATCCACGAGCAGTACTTC	CSVTGTVIHEQYF
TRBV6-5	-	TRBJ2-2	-	TGTGCCAGCGGGATACAGGGCCTGAACACCGGGGAGCTGTTTTTT	CASGIQGLNTGELFF
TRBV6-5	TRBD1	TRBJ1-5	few	TGTGCCAGCAGTGCCCCGGGACAGGGGAATCAGCCCCAGCATTTT	CASSAPGQGNQPQHF
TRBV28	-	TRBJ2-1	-	TGTGCCACCCTGGGGCAGGGGAAGCTCAATGAGCAGTTCTTC	CATLGQGKLNEQFF
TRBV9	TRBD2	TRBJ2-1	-	TGTGCCAGCAGCCCCGGGACTAGCGGGTGGGTCCTCGATGAGCAGTTCTTC	CASSPGTSGWVLDEQFF
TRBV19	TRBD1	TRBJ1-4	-	TGTGCCAGTAGAACAACAACAGGGGGAACAACTAATGAAAAACTGTTTTTT	CASRTTTGGTTNEKLFF
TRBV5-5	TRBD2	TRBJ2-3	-	TGTGCCAGCAGCTTGCAAGCGGGAGTATCCAATACGCAGTATTTT	CASSLQAGVSNTQYF
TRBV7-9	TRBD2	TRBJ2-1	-	TGTGCCAGCAGCTTTCCCGGGACTAGCGGGCGTAGCTCCTACAATGAGCAGTTCTTC	CASSFPGTSGRSSYNEQFF
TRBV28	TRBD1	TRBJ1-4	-	TGTGCCAGCAGTACCCGGACAGGGAAGGCTGAAAAACTGTTTTTT	CASSTRTGKAEKLFF